Here is one T cell receptor (beta chain) with its context. What it binds is not known. The study ran its PCR with 60 Vbeta and 13 Jbeta primers. Method: immunoSEQ multiplex PCR; TCRdb's copy keeps in-frame clones and lacks some. The sample lists approximately 160,000 clones; roughly 76% were seen once. The donors comprised healthy bone marrow donors. Germline CDR1 is SGHTA and CDR2 is FQGNSA. The CDR3 runs to 15 residues. V lost 6 bases and J 2 bases, leaving 15 bases between the germline ends. The data are from a study of cytomegalovirus exposure and HLA in healthy donors. Study as a whole: Of all 380 or so donors who were genotyped, roughly 85% belonged to the Caucasian-associated ancestry cluster. Study-level points and caveats: There were some public TCRs occurring in many donors, but most TCR sequences were rare.

This TCR was sampled from a human donor in good health. The V gene is TRBV7-2, the J gene TRBJ2-3; D is perhaps TRBD1 (8 bases). The sample consisted of PBMCs. The CDR3 region is CASRAQGGVTDTQYF. The DNA for the CDR3 is TGTGCCAGCAGAGCACAGGGGGGGGTCACAGATACGCAGTATTTT.